This T cell receptor (beta chain) was retrieved from a study of graft-versus-host responses after intestinal transplantation. Study context: Multivisceral, liver-intestinal, or isolated intestinal transplants were received by the recipients.

Of note for this clone: Antigen: not known.

The CDR3 length is 18 residues. The germline gives CDR1 LGHNA, CDR2 YSLEER. The ends lost 0 bases at V and 0 bases at J; junction bases unmatched: 7. Using immunoSEQ multiplex PCR, the repertoire was profiled, and TCRdb retains in-frame clones only, with some absent. Among about 25,000 clones, around 94% were seen once, and the ten largest hold 0.82%. Findings and limits, study-wide: Some GvH clones were seen earlier in gut or blood, suggesting intestinal origin.

This sequence originates from a human patient who received an intestinal transplant, so some T cells may come from the graft donor. The V gene is TRBV4-3, the J gene TRBJ2-3; 9 bases line up with TRBD1. This specimen consisted of PBMCs, obtained 30 days after intestinal transplant. In nucleotides, the CDR3 is TGCGCCAGCAGCCAAGAGGCTGGGACAGGGACTAGCACAGATACGCAGTATTTT. This sequence encodes CASSQEAGTGTSTDTQYF.